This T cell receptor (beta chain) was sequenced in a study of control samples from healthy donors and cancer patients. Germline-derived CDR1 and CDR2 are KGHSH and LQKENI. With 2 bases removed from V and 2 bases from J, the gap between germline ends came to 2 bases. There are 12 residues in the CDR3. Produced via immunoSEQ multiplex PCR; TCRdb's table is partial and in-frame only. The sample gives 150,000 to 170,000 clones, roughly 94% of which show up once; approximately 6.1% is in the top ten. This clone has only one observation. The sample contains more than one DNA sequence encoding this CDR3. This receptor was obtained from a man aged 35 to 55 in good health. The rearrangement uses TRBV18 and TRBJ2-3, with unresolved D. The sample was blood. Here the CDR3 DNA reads TGTGCCAGCTCACCATCCACAGATACGCAGTATTTT. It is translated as CASSPSTDTQYF. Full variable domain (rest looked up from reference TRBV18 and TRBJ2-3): NAGVMQNPRHLVRRRGQEARLRCSPMKGHSHVYWYRQLPEEGLKFMVYLQKENIIDESGMPKERFSAEFPKEGPSILRIQQVVRGDSAAYFCASSPSTDTQYFGPGTRLTVL.